These 29 T cell receptor beta chains were all obtained from the same sample, sequenced in a study of T cells in Graves' hyperthyroidism and ophthalmopathy. The investigators amplified TCR beta CDR3 regions from RNA transcripts. Carried out on the TCR CDR3, a first-round RT-PCR used the HTBI primer set. One entry per CDR3 protein, called by TCRdb with MiXCR from the multiplex PCR reads. The sample contains 400,000 to 550,000 distinct CDR3 sequences, about 24% of which appear only once. The sequenced material came from blood. These receptors were collected from a woman younger than 45 with Graves' ophthalmopathy.

This clonotype was picked up many times. The rearrangement joins TRBV6-1 to TRBJ1-5; D is ambiguous. V lost 1 base to trimming and J lost 4 bases, with 11 bases between them. CDR1 MNHNS and CDR2 SASEGT come from the germline V gene. The CDR3 runs 15 residues. Here the CDR3 DNA reads TGTGCCAGCAGTGAAGGGGGTGCGGGAAATCAGCCCCAGCATTTT. Protein sequence: CASSEGGAGNQPQHF.

This clonotype was recorded at least ten times. The chain couples TRBV6-2 or TRBV6-3 to TRBJ1-1; unclear D gene. The V end was cut by 11 bases, the J end by 5 bases, with 24 bases between. From germline, CDR1 is MNHEY and CDR2 SVGEGT. CDR3 length: 15 amino acids. CDR3 amino acids: CASSSVAKTETEAFF. The CDR3 nucleotides read TGTGCCTCCTCCTCCGTCGCAAAGACTGAGACTGAAGCTTTCTTT.

This clonotype has a count of ten or more. The genes are TRBV29-1 and TRBJ1-1; D gene ambiguous. Germline values: CDR1 SQVTM, CDR2 ANQGSEA. The CDR3 loop spans 12 amino acids. Trimming pared 4 bases from V and 4 bases from J, leaving 10 bases between. This CDR3 reads CSVAGLTTEAFF. Written as DNA, the CDR3 is TGCAGCGTTGCGGGCTTGACCACTGAAGCTTTCTTT. Filled out from reference TRBV29-1 and TRBJ1-1, the complete variable domain reads SAVISQKPSRDICQRGTSLTIQCQVDSQVTMMFWYRQQPGQSLTLIATANQGSEATYESGFVIDKFPISRPNLTFSTLTVSNMSPEDSSIYLCSVAGLTTEAFFGQGTRLTVV.

The chain's CDR3 is CASSMGDTTYEQYF. CDR3 DNA: TGTGCCAGTAGTATGGGAGACACGACCTACGAGCAGTACTTC. The chain joins TRBV19 to TRBJ2-7, with TRBD2 as a possible D gene (5 bases). The CDR3 is 14 residues long. The germline V and J ends were trimmed by 3 bases and 2 bases, with 11 bases remaining between them. Germline V CDR1 and CDR2: LNHDA, SQIVND (reference sequence).

The chain recombines TRBV20-1 with TRBJ1-1, with TRBD1 matching 8 bases. CDR3 length equals 13 residues. V shed 6 bases and J 11 bases; nucleotides not matched to a gene: 14. CDR1 and CDR2 from the germline V gene are DFQATT and SNEGSKA (reference sequence). In DNA form, the CDR3 reads TGCAGTGCCAGAAGGGGACAGGCCGATCGGGCTTTCTTT. Amino acids: CSARRGQADRAFF.

This clonotype was picked up many times. The chain joins TRBV19 to TRBJ2-7; 8 bases are a match to TRBD1. Germline V gene data show CDR1 as LNHDA and CDR2 as SQIVND (reference sequence). With 2 bases clipped from V and 4 bases from J, the junction kept 10 bases outside the gene matches. CDR3 length equals 16 residues. The CDR3 sequence is CASSIRTGRETYEQYF. For the CDR3, the DNA is TGTGCCAGTAGTATACGGACAGGGAGAGAGACGTACGAGCAGTACTTC.

CDR3 in DNA: TGCGCCAGCGGACTAGCGGGGGGCGTTCAAGAGACCCAGTACTTC. This sequence encodes CASGLAGGVQETQYF. The rearrangement uses TRBV5-1 and TRBJ2-5, with 14 nucleotides matching TRBD2. The junction had 4 bases not matched to a gene; V was cut back by 7 bases and J by 2 bases. There are 15 residues in the CDR3. The germline V gene has CDR1 SGHRS and CDR2 YFSETQ. Complete variable domain (other parts from reference TRBV5-1 and TRBJ2-5): KAGVTQTPRYLIKTRGQQVTLSCSPISGHRSVSWYQQTPGQGLQFLFEYFSETQRNKGNFPGRFSGRQFSNSRSEMNVSTLELGDSALYLCASGLAGGVQETQYFGPGTRLLVL.

The chain is built from TRBV24-1 and TRBJ2-7, with a tentative D call TRBD1 (5 bases). CDR1 and CDR2 (germline): KGHDR, SFDVKD. V was cut by 4 bases and J by 3 bases, with 6 bases left in between. The CDR3 covers 12 residues. The CDR3: CATSDDSYEQYF. The CDR3 nucleotides are TGTGCCACCAGTGACGACAGCTACGAGCAGTACTTC.

This clonotype was recorded many times. The V and J genes are TRBV7-2 and TRBJ1-2, with 9 nucleotides matching TRBD1. Per the germline V gene, CDR1 is SGHTA and CDR2 is FQGNSA. The CDR3 extends over 15 amino acids. V lost 5 bases and J lost 7; bases outside the gene matches: 11. CDR3 in amino acids: CASSPITGGAGGYTF. Here the CDR3 DNA reads TGTGCCAGCAGCCCAATTACAGGGGGCGCGGGTGGCTACACCTTC.

The sample holds many counts of this clonotype. This chain uses TRBV6-5 with TRBJ1-1; tentatively, D is TRBD1 (6 bases). With 4 bases removed from V and 10 bases from J, the gap between germline ends came to 16 bases. CDR1 and CDR2 (germline): MNHEY, SVGAGI. This CDR3 has 13 amino acids. DNA for the CDR3: TGTGCCAGCAGTTTGGCAGGGGTAAAGGCAGCTTTCTTT. It is translated as CASSLAGVKAAFF.

V gene TRBV9 combines with J gene TRBJ2-2, with D perhaps TRBD1 or TRBD2 (5 bases each). Trimming cost V 0 bases and J 5 bases, with 11 bases left between them. The germline CDR1 and CDR2 sequences are SGDLS and YYNGEE. The length of the CDR3 is 15 residues. The CDR3 reads CASSVGGILTGELFF. The CDR3 DNA is TGTGCCAGCAGCGTAGGGGGGATTTTAACCGGGGAGCTGTTTTTT.

This clonotype came up many times. This rearrangement joins TRBV6-1 to TRBJ1-1, with D possibly being TRBD1 (5 bases). Trimming removed 6 bases at V and 0 bases at J, with 14 bases between. The CDR3 has 15 residues. Germline CDR1 MNHNS, CDR2 SASEGT. The CDR3 DNA reads TGTGCCAGCAGAGACGGGGGACTCATGAACACTGAAGCTTTCTTT. This gives the protein CASRDGGLMNTEAFF.

This clonotype has at least ten counts. The chain combines TRBV5-1 with TRBJ1-6; D gene uncertain. Trimming shortened V by 2 bases and J by 6 bases, and 6 bases separated the two germline ends. This CDR3 spans 13 amino acids. Germline V gives CDR1 SGHRS, CDR2 YFSETQ. CDR3: CASSFGSNSPLHF. CDR3 bases: TGCGCCAGCAGCTTTGGCAGTAATTCACCCCTCCACTTT.

There are many counts of this clonotype. The chain links TRBV12-3 or TRBV12-4 to TRBJ1-3; D is uncertain. CDR3 length equals 11 residues. V dropped 4 bases and J dropped 6 bases, with 4 bases sitting between them. CDR3 loop: CASSYVNTIYF. CDR3 DNA sequence: TGTGCCAGCAGTTACGTAAACACCATATATTTT.

This clonotype was seen ten or more times. The V gene is TRBV30, the J gene TRBJ1-5; tentatively, D is TRBD1 (6 bases). The germline V gene encodes CDR1 GTSNPN and CDR2 SVGIG (reference sequence). This CDR3 is 13 amino acids long. The V end was cut by 2 bases, the J end by 6 bases, with 11 bases between. CDR3 bases: TGTGCCTGGAGTCCGGGGGGCATTCAGCCCCAGCATTTT. It codes for CAWSPGGIQPQHF.

In its sample, this clonotype was seen many times. This chain connects TRBV2 to TRBJ1-5; D unclear. Per the germline V gene, CDR1 is SNHLY and CDR2 is FYNNEI. Trimming removed 0 bases from V and 7 bases from J, with 13 bases in between. The CDR3 is made up of 15 amino acids. The DNA of the CDR3 is TGTGCCAGCAGTGAAGCTCGCGGGCTCGGGCAGCCCCAGCATTTT. It codes for CASSEARGLGQPQHF.

Ten or more counts support this clonotype. The J gene is TRBJ2-5, the V gene TRBV6-1, with 7 bases lining up with TRBD1. The germline gives CDR1 MNHNS, CDR2 SASEGT. The CDR3 totals 13 residues. The V gene end was trimmed by 4 bases and the J gene end by 4 bases; junction bases not matched to a gene: 3. The chain's CDR3 is CASSGNRGETQYF. In nucleotides, the CDR3 is TGTGCCAGCAGTGGAAACAGGGGAGAGACCCAGTACTTC.

This clonotype was found a few times. V gene TRBV6-1 combines with J gene TRBJ2-5; 11 nucleotides agree with TRBD2. CDR1 and CDR2 (germline): MNHNS, SASEGT. With V trimmed by 6 bases and J by 5 bases, 8 bases remained unmatched. The CDR3 loop spans 15 amino acids. The chain's CDR3 is CASRVSGRAGETQYF. DNA for the CDR3: TGTGCCAGCAGGGTTAGCGGGAGGGCTGGCGAGACCCAGTACTTC.

This clonotype was seen more than once but under ten times. J is TRBJ2-2 and V is TRBV10-3; 8 bases agree with TRBD2. Per the germline V gene, CDR1 is ENHRY and CDR2 is SYGVKD. The CDR3 extends over 15 amino acids. CDR3 sequence (DNA): TGTGGAACGGGGGGGGGCCGCGGGAATACCGGGGAGCTGTTTTTT. This encodes CGTGGGRGNTGELFF.

In its sample, this clonotype was seen many times. V usage is TRBV7-6 and J usage is TRBJ2-2; no clear D gene. V gave up 3 bases and J gave up 6 bases, with 5 bases separating them. The CDR3 length is 12 residues. The germline gives CDR1 SGHVS, CDR2 FNYEAQ. The CDR3 region has the DNA TGTGCCAGCAGCTTGGCGGCCGGGGAGCTGTTTTTT. Protein product: CASSLAAGELFF.

This clonotype was seen at least ten times. The V call is TRBV2, the J call TRBJ1-1; D may be TRBD1 (6 bases). The CDR3 has 14 residues. V lost 6 bases and J lost 1, with 12 bases in between. Germline CDR1 and CDR2: SNHLY and FYNNEI. CDR3 nucleotide sequence: TGTGCCAGCAGGACTCGACAGGCGAACACTGAAGCTTTCTTT. It yields the protein CASRTRQANTEAFF.

V usage is TRBV24-1 and J usage is TRBJ2-6, with unresolved D. The CDR3 contains 13 residues. Trimming cost V 10 bases and J 0 bases, with 6 bases left between them. From germline, CDR1 is KGHDR and CDR2 SFDVKD. The CDR3 loop reads CATAASGANVLTF. The CDR3 DNA sequence: TGTGCCACGGCAGCCTCTGGGGCCAACGTCCTGACTTTC.

This clonotype occurred many times. The CDR3 coding sequence is TGCAGTGCCTGCCCCGCCGGGACTAGCACAGATACGCAGTATTTT. It codes for CSACPAGTSTDTQYF. The chain uses TRBV20-1 and TRBJ2-3, with a tentative D call TRBD2 (6 bases). V shed 6 bases and J shed 0 bases, with 16 bases lying between them. Germline-derived CDR1 and CDR2 are DFQATT and SNEGSKA (reference sequence). CDR3 length: 15 amino acids.

The V and J genes are TRBV6-2 or TRBV6-3 and TRBJ1-1; D is uncertain. CDR1 and CDR2 from the germline V gene are MNHEY and SVGEGT. The CDR3 totals 14 residues. The V end lost 8 bases, the J end lost 1 base, and 14 bases lay between the germline ends. The CDR3 protein is CASGLTWRNTEAFF. As DNA, the CDR3 is TGTGCCAGCGGTCTGACCTGGCGGAACACTGAAGCTTTCTTT.

This chain's CDR3 is CASSYGDLDGYTF. CDR3 DNA sequence: TGTGCCAGCAGTTACGGCGACTTAGATGGCTACACCTTC. The chain employs TRBV6-5 and TRBJ1-2; D gene uncertain. The ends were cut back, 2 bases at V and 6 bases at J, with 10 bases in the middle. This CDR3 region has 13 residues. Germline assignment: CDR1 MNHEY and CDR2 SVGAGI.

The chain uses TRBV3-1 and TRBJ1-1; D is possibly TRBD1 (5 bases). The CDR3 spans 16 residues. Germline V CDR1 and CDR2: LGHDT, YNNKEL (reference sequence). V was trimmed by 5 bases and J by 1 base, leaving 17 bases between them. The CDR3 nucleotides are TGTGCCAGCAGCTCACCTTCTGTAGGGGAGAACACTGAAGCTTTCTTT. As protein: CASSSPSVGENTEAFF. The full variable domain, with the rest looked up from reference TRBV3-1 and TRBJ1-1, is DTAVSQTPKYLVTQMGNDKSIKCEQNLGHDTMYWYKQDSKKFLKIMFSYNNKELIINETVPNRFSPKSPDKAHLNLHINSLELGDSAVYFCASSSPSVGENTEAFFGQGTRLTVV.

In nucleotides, the CDR3 is TGTGCCAGCAGTTTAGAGGCAGCGGGAGAAGAGACCCAGTACTTC. It translates to CASSLEAAGEETQYF. The genes are TRBV12-3 or TRBV12-4 and TRBJ2-5; TRBD2 agrees at 8 bases. V shed 1 base, J shed 3 bases, and the junction held 4 bases outside the gene matches. The length of the CDR3 is 15 residues.

This clonotype was observed a handful of times. The DNA of the CDR3 is TGTGCCAGCAGTTTATCATCCAGGGGAACTGAAGCTTTCTTT. Amino acid sequence: CASSLSSRGTEAFF. This chain uses TRBV27 with TRBJ1-1, with a weak D call TRBD1 (6 bases). The CDR3 has 14 residues. V lost 0 bases and J lost 5, with 10 bases in between. The V gene's germline CDR1 is MNHEY and CDR2 SMNVEV (reference sequence).

V and J are TRBV20-1 and TRBJ2-5; tentatively, D is TRBD2 (5 bases). CDR1 and CDR2 (germline): DFQATT, SNEGSKA (reference sequence). The CDR3 length is 12 residues. V gave up 5 bases and J gave up 5 bases, with 12 bases separating them. CDR3 coding DNA: TGCAGTGCTCCAGAGGGCCGGGAGACCCAGTACTTC. It specifies CSAPEGRETQYF.